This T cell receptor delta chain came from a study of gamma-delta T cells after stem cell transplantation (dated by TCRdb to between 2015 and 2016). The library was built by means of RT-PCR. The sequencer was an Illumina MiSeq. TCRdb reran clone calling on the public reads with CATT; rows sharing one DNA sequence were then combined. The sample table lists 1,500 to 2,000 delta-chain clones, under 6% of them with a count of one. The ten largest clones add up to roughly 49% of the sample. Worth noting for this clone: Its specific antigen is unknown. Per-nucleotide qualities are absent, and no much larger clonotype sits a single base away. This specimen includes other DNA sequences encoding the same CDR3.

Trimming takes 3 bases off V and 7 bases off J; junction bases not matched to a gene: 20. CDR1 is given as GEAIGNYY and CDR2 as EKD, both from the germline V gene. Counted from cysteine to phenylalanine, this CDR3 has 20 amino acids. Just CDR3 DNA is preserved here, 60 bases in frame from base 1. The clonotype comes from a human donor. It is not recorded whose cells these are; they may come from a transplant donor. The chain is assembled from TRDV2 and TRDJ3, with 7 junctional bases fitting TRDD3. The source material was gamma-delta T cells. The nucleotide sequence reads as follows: TGTGCCTGTGACCCCGCAACTGGGGACGTCCTCTCATGTGACACCCGACAGATGTTTTTC. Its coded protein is CACDPATGDVLSCDTRQMFF.